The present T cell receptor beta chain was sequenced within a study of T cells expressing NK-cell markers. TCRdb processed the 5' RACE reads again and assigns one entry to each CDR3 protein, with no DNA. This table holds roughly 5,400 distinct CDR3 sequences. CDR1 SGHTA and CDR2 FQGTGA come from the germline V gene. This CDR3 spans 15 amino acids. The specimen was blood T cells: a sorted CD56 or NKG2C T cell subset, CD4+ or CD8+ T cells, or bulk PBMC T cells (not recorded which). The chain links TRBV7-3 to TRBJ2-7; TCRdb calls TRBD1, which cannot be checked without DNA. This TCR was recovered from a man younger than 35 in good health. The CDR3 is CASRFEGQGFYEQYF. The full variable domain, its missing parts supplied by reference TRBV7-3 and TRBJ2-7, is GAGVSQTPSNKVTEKGKYVELRCDPISGHTALYWYRQSLGQGPEFLIYFQGTGAADDSGLPNDRFFAVRPEGSVSTLKIQRTERGDSAVYLCASRFEGQGFYEQYFGPGTRLTVT.